The present T cell receptor beta chain was sequenced within a study of CD8+ T cells in alopecia areata. The study, taken as a whole, reports: Scalp clonality dropped significantly under tofacitinib, as did expanded CD8+ top-100 clones. Association of baseline CD8+ expansion with response is uncertain owing to one nonresponder.

Stated treatment: oral pan-JAK inhibitor, 5-10 mg twice daily. Using a FACSAria, the CD4+ and CD8+ T cells were sorted from the PBMCs. V was clipped by 5 bases and J by 0 bases; unmatched bases: 6. This CDR3 has 16 residues. CDR1 SGHTA and CDR2 FQGNSA come from the germline V gene. RNA extraction and reverse transcription yielded cDNA as sequencing template. Using immunoSEQ multiplex PCR, the repertoire was profiled, and TCRdb retains in-frame clones only, with some absent. The table includes 150,000 to 200,000 clones, around 64% detected once. This clone was picked up a small number of times. The antigen remains unidentified.

The sequence was collected from a human donor with alopecia areata. V gene TRBV7-2 combines with J gene TRBJ1-2; 10 bases fit TRBD1. The sequencing used CD4+ T cells sorted from blood, collected around week 47, from a patient treated with tofacitinib. CDR3: CASSETGTGANYGYTF. The DNA for the CDR3 is TGTGCCAGCAGCGAGACCGGGACAGGGGCTAACTATGGCTACACCTTC.